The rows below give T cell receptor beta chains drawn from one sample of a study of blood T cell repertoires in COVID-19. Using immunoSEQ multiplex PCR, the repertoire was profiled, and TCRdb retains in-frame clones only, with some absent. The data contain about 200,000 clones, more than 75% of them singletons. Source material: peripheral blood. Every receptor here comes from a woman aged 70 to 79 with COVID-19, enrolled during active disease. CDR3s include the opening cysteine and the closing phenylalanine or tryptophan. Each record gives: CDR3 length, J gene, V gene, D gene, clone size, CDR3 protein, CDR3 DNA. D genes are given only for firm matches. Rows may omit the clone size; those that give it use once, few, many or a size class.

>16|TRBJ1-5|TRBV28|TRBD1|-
CASSIPTGGTYQPQHF
TGTGCCAGCAGTATCCCGACAGGGGGCACTTATCAGCCCCAGCATTTT
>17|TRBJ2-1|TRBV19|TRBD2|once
CASSSVRTSGSYNEQFF
TGTGCCAGTAGTAGTGTTAGAACTAGCGGCTCCTACAATGAGCAGTTCTTC
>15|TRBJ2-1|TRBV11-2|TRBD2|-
CASSFLAGDYNEQFF
TGTGCCAGCAGCTTTCTAGCGGGGGACTACAATGAGCAGTTCTTC
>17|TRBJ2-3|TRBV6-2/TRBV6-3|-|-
CASSYLAPGTPTDTQYF
TGTGCCAGCAGTTACCTGGCCCCCGGGACTCCCACAGATACGCAGTATTTT
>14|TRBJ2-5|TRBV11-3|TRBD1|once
CASSSTGDMETQYF
TGTGCCAGCAGCTCGACAGGGGATATGGAGACCCAGTACTTC
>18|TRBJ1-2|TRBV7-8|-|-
CASSLVLGLLGVNYGYTF
TGTGCCAGCAGCTTAGTTTTGGGCTTGCTGGGTGTAAACTATGGCTACACCTTC
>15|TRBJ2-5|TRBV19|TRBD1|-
CASSLTGIGRETQYF
TGTGCCAGTAGCCTGACAGGGATCGGGCGAGAGACCCAGTACTTC
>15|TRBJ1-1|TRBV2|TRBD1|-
CASMRDRAPNTEAFF
TGTGCCAGCATGCGGGACAGGGCCCCGAACACTGAAGCTTTCTTT
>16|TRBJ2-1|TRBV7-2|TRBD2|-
CASSLGGTSSYNEQFF
TGTGCCAGCAGCTTAGGGGGGACTAGCTCTTACAATGAGCAGTTCTTC
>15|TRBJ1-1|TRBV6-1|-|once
CASSDGGALNTEAFF
TGTGCCAGCAGTGATGGAGGGGCCCTGAACACTGAAGCTTTCTTT
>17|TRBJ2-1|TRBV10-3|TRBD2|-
CAISEDRGLASSNEQFF
TGTGCCATCAGTGAAGATCGGGGACTAGCGAGCTCGAATGAGCAGTTCTTC
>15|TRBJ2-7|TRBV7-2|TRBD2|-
CASSPRLAGHYEQYF
TGTGCCAGCAGCCCTAGACTAGCGGGCCACTACGAGCAGTACTTC
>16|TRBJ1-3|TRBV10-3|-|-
CAISEPYAGTGNTIYF
TGTGCCATCAGTGAGCCTTACGCCGGGACAGGAAACACCATATATTTT
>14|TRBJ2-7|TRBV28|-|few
CASSLSGSTYEQYF
TGTGCCAGCAGTTTATCTGGGAGTACCTACGAGCAGTACTTC
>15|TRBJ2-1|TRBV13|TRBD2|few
CASSSSGRSYNEQFF
TGTGCCAGCAGCTCTAGCGGGAGGTCCTACAATGAGCAGTTCTTC
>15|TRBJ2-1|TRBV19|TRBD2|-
CASSRTSGGYNEQFF
TGTGCCAGTAGTCGGACTAGCGGGGGTTACAATGAGCAGTTCTTC
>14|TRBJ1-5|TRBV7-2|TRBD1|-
CASSTTGGNQPQHF
TGTGCCAGCAGCACTACAGGGGGCAATCAGCCCCAGCATTTT
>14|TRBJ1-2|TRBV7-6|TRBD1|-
CASSQQGAFDGYTF
TGTGCCAGCAGCCAACAGGGGGCGTTTGATGGCTACACCTTC
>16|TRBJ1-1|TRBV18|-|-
CASSPGTPTGDTEAFF
TGTGCCAGCTCACCAGGAACTCCGACAGGAGACACTGAAGCTTTCTTT
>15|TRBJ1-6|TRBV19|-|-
CASRYRGYGNSPLHF
TGTGCCAGTAGGTACCGGGGGTATGGTAATTCACCCCTCCACTTT
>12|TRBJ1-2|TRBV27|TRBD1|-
CASSRQGVGYTF
TGTGCCAGCAGTCGACAGGGTGTCGGCTACACCTTC
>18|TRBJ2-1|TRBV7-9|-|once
CASSFPRAGGFTYNEQFF
TGTGCCAGCAGCTTCCCCCGGGCAGGGGGGTTCACCTACAATGAGCAGTTCTTC
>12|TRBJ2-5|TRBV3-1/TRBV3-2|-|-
CASSQERGPQYF
TGTGCCAGCAGCCAAGAGCGGGGGCCCCAGTACTTC
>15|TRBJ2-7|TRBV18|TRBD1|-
CASSPNRGRVDEQYF
TGTGCCAGCTCACCTAACAGGGGCCGAGTTGACGAGCAGTACTTC
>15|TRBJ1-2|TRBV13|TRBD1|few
CASSHGQALGYGYTF
TGTGCCAGCAGCCATGGACAGGCCTTAGGTTATGGCTACACCTTC
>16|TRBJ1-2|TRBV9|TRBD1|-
CASSVGRGSGGEGYTF
TGTGCCAGCAGCGTAGGCAGGGGATCAGGGGGCGAGGGCTACACCTTC
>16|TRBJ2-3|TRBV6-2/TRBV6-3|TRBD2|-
CASSPLAGDFADTQYF
TGTGCCAGCAGTCCGTTAGCGGGAGATTTTGCAGATACGCAGTATTTT
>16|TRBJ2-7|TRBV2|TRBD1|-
CATRRDRGIGAYEQYF
TGTGCCACCAGAAGGGACAGGGGAATAGGCGCCTACGAGCAGTACTTC
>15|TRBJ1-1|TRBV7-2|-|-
CASSVGRRAYTEAFF
TGTGCCAGCAGCGTCGGGCGGAGGGCGTACACTGAAGCTTTCTTT
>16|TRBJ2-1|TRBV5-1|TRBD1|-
CASSVVRGRGSPEQFF
TGCGCCAGCAGCGTGGTTCGCGGCAGGGGGAGTCCTGAGCAGTTCTTC
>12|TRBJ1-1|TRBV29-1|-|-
CSGGQKNTEAFF
TGCAGCGGCGGACAGAAGAACACTGAAGCTTTCTTT
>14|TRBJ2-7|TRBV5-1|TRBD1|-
CASTPGQDIYEQYF
TGCGCCAGCACCCCGGGACAGGATATCTACGAGCAGTACTTC
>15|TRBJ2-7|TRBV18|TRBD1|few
CASSLAGTGAREQYF
TGTGCCAGCTCACTTGCCGGGACAGGGGCTCGGGAGCAGTACTTC
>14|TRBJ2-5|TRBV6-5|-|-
CASSYSEFQETQYF
TGTGCCAGCAGTTACTCGGAGTTTCAAGAGACCCAGTACTTC
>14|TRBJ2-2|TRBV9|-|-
CASSVAIQGGELFF
TGTGCCAGCAGCGTAGCTATACAGGGCGGGGAGCTGTTTTTT
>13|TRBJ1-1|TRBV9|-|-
CASSVSMNTEAFF
TGTGCCAGCAGCGTTTCCATGAACACTGAAGCTTTCTTT
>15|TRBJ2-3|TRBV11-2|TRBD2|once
CASSLGGRATDTQYF
TGTGCCAGCAGCTTAGGTGGGAGGGCCACAGATACGCAGTATTTT
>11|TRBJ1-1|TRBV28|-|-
CASSSGTEAFF
TGTGCCAGCAGTTCCGGCACTGAAGCTTTCTTT